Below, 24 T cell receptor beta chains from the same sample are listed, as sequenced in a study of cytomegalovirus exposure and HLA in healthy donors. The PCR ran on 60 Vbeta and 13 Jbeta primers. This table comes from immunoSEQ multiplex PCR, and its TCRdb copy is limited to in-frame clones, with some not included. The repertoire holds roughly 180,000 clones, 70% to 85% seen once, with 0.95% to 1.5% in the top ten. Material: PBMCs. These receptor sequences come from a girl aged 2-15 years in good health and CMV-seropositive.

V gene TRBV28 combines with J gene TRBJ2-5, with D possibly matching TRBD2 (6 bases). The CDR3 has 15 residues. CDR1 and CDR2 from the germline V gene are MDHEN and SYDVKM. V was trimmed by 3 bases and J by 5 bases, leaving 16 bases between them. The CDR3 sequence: CASSFPDRRGETQYF. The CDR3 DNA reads TGTGCCAGCAGTTTTCCGGACCGGAGGGGTGAGACCCAGTACTTC.

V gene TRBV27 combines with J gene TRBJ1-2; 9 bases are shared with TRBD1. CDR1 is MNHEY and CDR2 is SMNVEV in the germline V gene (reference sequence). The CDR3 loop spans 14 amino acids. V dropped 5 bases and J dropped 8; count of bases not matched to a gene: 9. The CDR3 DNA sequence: TGTGCCAGCAGTAACCCGGACAGGGGAGGGGGCTACACCTTC. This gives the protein CASSNPDRGGGYTF.

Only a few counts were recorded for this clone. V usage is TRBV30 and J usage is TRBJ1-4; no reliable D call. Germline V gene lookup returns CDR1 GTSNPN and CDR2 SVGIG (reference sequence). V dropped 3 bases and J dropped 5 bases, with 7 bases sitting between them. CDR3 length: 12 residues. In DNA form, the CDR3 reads TGTGCCTGGAGATCTGTGAATGAAAAACTGTTTTTT. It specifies CAWRSVNEKLFF.

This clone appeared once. The DNA for the CDR3 is TGTGCCAGCAACCCGGGGACTAGCGGAGTTCTACCCACAGATACGCAGTATTTT. It translates to CASNPGTSGVLPTDTQYF. V usage is TRBV27 and J usage is TRBJ2-3, with TRBD2 matching 11 bases. There are 18 residues in the CDR3. Germline CDR1 MNHEY, CDR2 SMNVEV (reference sequence). With V trimmed by 7 bases and J by 2 bases, 14 bases remained unmatched.

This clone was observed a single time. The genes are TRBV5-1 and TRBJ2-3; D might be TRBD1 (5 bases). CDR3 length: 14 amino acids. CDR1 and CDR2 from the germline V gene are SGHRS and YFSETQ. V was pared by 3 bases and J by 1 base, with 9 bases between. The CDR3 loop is CASSSDSRTDTQYF. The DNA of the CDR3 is TGCGCCAGCAGCTCCGACAGCCGCACAGATACGCAGTATTTT. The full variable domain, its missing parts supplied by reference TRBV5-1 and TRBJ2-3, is KAGVTQTPRYLIKTRGQQVTLSCSPISGHRSVSWYQQTPGQGLQFLFEYFSETQRNKGNFPGRFSGRQFSNSRSEMNVSTLELGDSALYLCASSSDSRTDTQYFGPGTRLTVL.

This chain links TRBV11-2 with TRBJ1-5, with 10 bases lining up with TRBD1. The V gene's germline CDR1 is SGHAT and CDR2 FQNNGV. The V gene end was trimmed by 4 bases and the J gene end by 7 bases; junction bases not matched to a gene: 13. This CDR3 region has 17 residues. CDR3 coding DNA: TGTGCCAGCAGCTCGACTGCCGGGACAGGGGTCTTACAGCCCCAGCATTTT. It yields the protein CASSSTAGTGVLQPQHF.

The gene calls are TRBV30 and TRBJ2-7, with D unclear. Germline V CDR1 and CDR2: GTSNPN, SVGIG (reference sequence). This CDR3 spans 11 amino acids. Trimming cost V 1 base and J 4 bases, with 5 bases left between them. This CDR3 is CAWSGTYEQYF. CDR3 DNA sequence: TGTGCCTGGAGTGGAACATACGAGCAGTACTTC.

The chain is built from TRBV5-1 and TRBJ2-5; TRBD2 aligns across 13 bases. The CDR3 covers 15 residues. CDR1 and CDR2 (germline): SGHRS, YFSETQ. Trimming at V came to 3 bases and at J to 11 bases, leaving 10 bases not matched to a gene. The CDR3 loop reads CASSYGLAGVGEQYF. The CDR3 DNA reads TGCGCCAGCAGCTATGGACTAGCGGGAGTGGGAGAGCAGTACTTC.

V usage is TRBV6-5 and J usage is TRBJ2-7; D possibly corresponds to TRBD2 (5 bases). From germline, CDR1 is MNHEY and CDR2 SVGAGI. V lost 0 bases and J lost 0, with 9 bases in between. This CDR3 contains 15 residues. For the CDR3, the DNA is TGTGCCAGCAGTTACTCCGTGGGGAGCTCCTACGAGCAGTACTTC. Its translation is CASSYSVGSSYEQYF.

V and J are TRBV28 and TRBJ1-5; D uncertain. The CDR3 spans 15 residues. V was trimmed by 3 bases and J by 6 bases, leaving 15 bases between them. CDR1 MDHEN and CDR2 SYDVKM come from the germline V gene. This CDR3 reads CASSFEFTLRQPQHF. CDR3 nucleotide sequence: TGTGCCAGCAGTTTTGAATTTACATTACGTCAGCCCCAGCATTTT.

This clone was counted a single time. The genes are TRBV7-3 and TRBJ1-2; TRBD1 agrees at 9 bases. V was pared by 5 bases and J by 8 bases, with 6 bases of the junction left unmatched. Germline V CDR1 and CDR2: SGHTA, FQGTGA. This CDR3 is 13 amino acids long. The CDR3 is CASSPDRGTGYTF. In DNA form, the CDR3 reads TGTGCCAGCAGCCCGGACAGGGGTACCGGCTACACCTTC.

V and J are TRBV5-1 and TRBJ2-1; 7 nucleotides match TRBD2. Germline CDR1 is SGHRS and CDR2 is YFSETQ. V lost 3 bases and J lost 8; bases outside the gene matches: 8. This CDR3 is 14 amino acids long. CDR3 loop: CASSSGLVFYEQFF. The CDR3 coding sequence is TGCGCCAGCAGCTCCGGACTAGTGTTTTATGAGCAGTTCTTC.

CDR3 DNA: TGCGCCAGCAGCCAAGGACGGACAGGGGTCGTAACTGAAGCTTTCTTT. This gives the protein CASSQGRTGVVTEAFF. The V gene is TRBV4-1, the J gene TRBJ1-1; 9 bases align to TRBD1. Germline values: CDR1 MGHRA, CDR2 YSYEKL. V shed 1 base and J 5 bases; nucleotides not matched to a gene: 8. The CDR3 contains 16 residues.

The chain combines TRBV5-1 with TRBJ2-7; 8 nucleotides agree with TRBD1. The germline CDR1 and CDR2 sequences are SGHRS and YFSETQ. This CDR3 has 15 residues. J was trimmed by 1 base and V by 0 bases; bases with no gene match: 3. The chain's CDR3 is CASSLDRGFSYEQYF. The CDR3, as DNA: TGCGCCAGCAGCTTGGACAGGGGGTTTTCCTACGAGCAGTACTTC. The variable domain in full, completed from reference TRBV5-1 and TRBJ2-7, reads KAGVTQTPRYLIKTRGQQVTLSCSPISGHRSVSWYQQTPGQGLQFLFEYFSETQRNKGNFPGRFSGRQFSNSRSEMNVSTLELGDSALYLCASSLDRGFSYEQYFGPGTRLTVT.

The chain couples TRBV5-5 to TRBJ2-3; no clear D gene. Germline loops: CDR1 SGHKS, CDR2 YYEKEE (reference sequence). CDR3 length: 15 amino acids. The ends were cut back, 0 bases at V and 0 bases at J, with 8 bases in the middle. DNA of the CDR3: TGTGCCAGCAGCTTGGCCAGGCAGAGCACAGATACGCAGTATTTT. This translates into CASSLARQSTDTQYF. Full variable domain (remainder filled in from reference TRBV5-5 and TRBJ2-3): DAGVTQSPTHLIKTRGQQVTLRCSPISGHKSVSWYQQVLGQGPQFIFQYYEKEERGRGNFPDRFSARQFPNYSSELNVNALLLGDSALYLCASSLARQSTDTQYFGPGTRLTVL.

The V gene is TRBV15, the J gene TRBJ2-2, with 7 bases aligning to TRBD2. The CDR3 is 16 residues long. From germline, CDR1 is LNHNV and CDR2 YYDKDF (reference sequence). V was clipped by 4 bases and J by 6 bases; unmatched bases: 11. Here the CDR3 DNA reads TGTGCCACCAGCACCCCGATGGGGGGGATTGCCGGGGAGCTGTTTTTT. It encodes CATSTPMGGIAGELFF.

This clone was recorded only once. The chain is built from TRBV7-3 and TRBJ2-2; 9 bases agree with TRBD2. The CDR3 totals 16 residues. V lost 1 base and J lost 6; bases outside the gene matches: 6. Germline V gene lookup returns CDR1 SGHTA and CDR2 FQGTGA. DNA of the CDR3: TGTGCCAGCAGCTTAAAGCTAGCGGGACGGGCCGGGGAGCTGTTTTTT. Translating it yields CASSLKLAGRAGELFF.

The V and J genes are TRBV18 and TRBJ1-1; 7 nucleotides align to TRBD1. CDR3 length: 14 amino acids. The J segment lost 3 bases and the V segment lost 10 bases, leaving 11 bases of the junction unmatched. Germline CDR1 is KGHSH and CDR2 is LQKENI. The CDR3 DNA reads TGTGCCACCCTACAGGGGAGCCGTGACACTGAAGCTTTCTTT. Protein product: CATLQGSRDTEAFF.

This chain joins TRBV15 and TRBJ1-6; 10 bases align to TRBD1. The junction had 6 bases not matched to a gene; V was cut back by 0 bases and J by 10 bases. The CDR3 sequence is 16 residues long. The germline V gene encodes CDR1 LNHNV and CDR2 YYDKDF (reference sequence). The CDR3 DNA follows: TGTGCCACCAGCAGAGATCTCGGGGACAGGGGATCACCCCTCCACTTT. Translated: CATSRDLGDRGSPLHF. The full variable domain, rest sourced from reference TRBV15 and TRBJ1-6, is DAMVIQNPRYQVTQFGKPVTLSCSQTLNHNVMYWYQQKSSQAPKLLFHYYDKDFNNEADTPDNFQSRRPNTSFCFLDIRSPGLGDTAMYLCATSRDLGDRGSPLHFGNGTRLTVT.

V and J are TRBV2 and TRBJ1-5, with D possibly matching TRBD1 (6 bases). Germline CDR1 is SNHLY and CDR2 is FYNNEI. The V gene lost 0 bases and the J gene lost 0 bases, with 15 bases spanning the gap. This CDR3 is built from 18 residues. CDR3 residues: CASSEAGAGLYSNQPQHF. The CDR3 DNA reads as TGTGCCAGCAGTGAAGCGGGGGCAGGGCTTTATAGCAATCAGCCCCAGCATTTT. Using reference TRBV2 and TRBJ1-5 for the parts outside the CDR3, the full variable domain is EPEVTQTPSHQVTQMGQEVILRCVPISNHLYFYWYRQILGQKVEFLVSFYNNEISEKSEIFDDQFSVERPDGSNFTLKIRSTKLEDSAMYFCASSEAGAGLYSNQPQHFGDGTRLSIL.

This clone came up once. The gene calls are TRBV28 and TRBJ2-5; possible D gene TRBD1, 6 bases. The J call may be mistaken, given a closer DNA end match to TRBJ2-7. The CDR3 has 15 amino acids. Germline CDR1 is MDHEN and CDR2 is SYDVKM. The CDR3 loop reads CASSLGGQLGYEQYF. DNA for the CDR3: TGTGCCAGCAGTTTAGGGGGACAATTAGGCTACGAGCAGTACTTC.

In DNA, the CDR3 is TGTGCCTGGAGGGGGGCCGGGACAGGGAGGAAGGCTTTCTTT. This gives the protein CAWRGAGTGRKAFF. The chain couples TRBV30 to TRBJ1-1; TRBD1 matches at 9 bases. The V segment lost 3 bases and the J segment 11 bases; nucleotides outside the gene matches: 13. The germline CDR1 and CDR2 sequences are GTSNPN and SVGIG (reference sequence). CDR3 length equals 14 residues.

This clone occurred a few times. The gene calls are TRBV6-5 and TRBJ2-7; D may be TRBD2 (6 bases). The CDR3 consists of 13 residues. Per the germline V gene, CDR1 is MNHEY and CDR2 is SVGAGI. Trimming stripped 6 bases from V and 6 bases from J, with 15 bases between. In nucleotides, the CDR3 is TGTGCCAGCAGAAAGAGTGGGGGAGGCGAGCAGTACTTC. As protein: CASRKSGGGEQYF.

DNA for the CDR3: TGTGCCGGGAGCCGATTTAGCTCCTACGAGCAGTACTTC. Protein product: CAGSRFSSYEQYF. The chain recombines TRBV6-1 with TRBJ2-7; D perhaps matches TRBD2 (5 bases). The V gene lost 11 bases and the J gene lost 0 bases, with 14 bases spanning the gap. Germline values: CDR1 MNHNS, CDR2 SASEGT. The CDR3 is 13 amino acids.